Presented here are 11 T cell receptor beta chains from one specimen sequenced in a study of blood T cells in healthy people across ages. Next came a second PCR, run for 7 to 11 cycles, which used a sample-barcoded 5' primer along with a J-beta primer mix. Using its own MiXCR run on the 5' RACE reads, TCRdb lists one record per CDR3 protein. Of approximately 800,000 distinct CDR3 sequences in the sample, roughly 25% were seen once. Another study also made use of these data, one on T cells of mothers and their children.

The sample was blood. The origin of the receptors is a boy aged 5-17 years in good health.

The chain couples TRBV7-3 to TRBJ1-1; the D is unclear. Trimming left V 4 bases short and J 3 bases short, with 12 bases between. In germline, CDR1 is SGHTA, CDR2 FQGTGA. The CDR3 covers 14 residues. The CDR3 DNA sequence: TGTGCCAGCAGCTCCAGCGGGGAGGACACTGAAGCTTTCTTT. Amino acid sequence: CASSSSGEDTEAFF.

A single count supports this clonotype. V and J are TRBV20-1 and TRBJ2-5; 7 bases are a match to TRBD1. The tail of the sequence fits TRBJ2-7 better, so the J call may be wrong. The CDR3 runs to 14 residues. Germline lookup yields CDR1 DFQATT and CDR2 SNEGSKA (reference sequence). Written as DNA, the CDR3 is TGCAGTACCGCAGGACAGGAGAGGGTCTACGAGCAGTACTTC. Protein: CSTAGQERVYEQYF.

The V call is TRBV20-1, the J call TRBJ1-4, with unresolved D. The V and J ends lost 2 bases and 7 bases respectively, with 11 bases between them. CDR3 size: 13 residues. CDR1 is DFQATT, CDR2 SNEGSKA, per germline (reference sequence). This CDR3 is CSARPSGGEKLFF. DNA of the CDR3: TGCAGTGCTAGACCCTCGGGCGGTGAAAAACTGTTTTTT.

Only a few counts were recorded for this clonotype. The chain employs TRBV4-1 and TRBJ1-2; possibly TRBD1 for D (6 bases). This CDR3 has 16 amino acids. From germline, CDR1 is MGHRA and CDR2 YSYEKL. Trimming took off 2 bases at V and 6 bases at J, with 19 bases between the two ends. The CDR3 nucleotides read TGCGCCAGCAGCCAACCAAGGTCTGGACAGAAGGATGGCTACACCTTC. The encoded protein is CASSQPRSGQKDGYTF.

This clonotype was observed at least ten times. The CDR3 loop reads CSAPDKFYEQYF. The CDR3 nucleotides read TGCAGTGCCCCAGACAAATTCTACGAGCAGTACTTC. This chain links TRBV20-1 with TRBJ2-7; D ambiguous. V was clipped by 6 bases and J by 3 bases, with 12 bases between them. This CDR3 has 12 residues. CDR1 and CDR2 (germline): DFQATT, SNEGSKA (reference sequence).

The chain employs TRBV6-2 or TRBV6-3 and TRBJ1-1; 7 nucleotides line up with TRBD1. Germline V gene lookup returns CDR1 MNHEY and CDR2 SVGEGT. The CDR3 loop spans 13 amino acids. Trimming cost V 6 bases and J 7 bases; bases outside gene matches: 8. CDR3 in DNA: TGTGCCAGCAGGGGGACAGCCAGTCTTGAAGCTTTCTTT. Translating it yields CASRGTASLEAFF.

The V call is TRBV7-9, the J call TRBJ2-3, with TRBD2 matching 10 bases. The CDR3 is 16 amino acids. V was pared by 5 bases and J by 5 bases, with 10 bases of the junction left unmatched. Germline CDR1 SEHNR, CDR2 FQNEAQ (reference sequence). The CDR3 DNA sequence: TGTGCCAGCAGCAAAACTAGCGGGGCTGGGAGAGATACGCAGTATTTT. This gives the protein CASSKTSGAGRDTQYF.

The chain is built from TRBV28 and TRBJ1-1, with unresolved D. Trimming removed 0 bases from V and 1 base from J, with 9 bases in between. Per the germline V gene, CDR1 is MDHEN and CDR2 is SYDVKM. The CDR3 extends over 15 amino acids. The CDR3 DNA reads TGTGCCAGCAGTTTATGGGGGAGCGCGAACACTGAAGCTTTCTTT. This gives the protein CASSLWGSANTEAFF.

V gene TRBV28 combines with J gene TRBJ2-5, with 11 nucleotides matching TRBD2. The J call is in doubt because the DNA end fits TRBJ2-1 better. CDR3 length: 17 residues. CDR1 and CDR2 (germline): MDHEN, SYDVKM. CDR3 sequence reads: CASSSPSGRYGPHEQFF. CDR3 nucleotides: TGTGCCAGCAGTTCTCCTAGCGGGAGGTATGGTCCGCATGAGCAGTTCTTC.

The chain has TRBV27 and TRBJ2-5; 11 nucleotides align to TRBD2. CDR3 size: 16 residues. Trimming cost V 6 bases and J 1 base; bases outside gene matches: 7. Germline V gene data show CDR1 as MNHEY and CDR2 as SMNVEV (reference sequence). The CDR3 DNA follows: TGTGCCAGCAGGGAACTAGCGGGAGACGTCCAAGAGACCCAGTACTTC. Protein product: CASRELAGDVQETQYF.

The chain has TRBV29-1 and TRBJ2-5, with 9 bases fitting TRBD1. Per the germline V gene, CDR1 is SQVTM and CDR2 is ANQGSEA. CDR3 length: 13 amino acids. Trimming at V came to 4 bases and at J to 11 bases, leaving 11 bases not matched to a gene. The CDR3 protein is CSVVGQGTLGQYF. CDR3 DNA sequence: TGCAGCGTTGTGGGACAGGGAACCCTCGGGCAGTACTTC. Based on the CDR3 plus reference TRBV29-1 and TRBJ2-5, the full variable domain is SAVISQKPSRDICQRGTSLTIQCQVDSQVTMMFWYRQQPGQSLTLIATANQGSEATYESGFVIDKFPISRPNLTFSTLTVSNMSPEDSSIYLCSVVGQGTLGQYFGPGTRLLVL.